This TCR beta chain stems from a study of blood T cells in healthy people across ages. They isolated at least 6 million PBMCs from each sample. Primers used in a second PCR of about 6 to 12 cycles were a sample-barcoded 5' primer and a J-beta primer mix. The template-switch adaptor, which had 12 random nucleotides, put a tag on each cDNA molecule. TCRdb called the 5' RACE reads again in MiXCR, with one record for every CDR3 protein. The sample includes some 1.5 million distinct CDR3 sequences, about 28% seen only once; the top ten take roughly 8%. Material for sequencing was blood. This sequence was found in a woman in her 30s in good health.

CDR3 DNA sequence: TGCAGTGCTAGCGGGCAGGACGGTTCACCCCTCCACTTT. Translation: CSASGQDGSPLHF. V gene TRBV20-1 combines with J gene TRBJ1-6; D is unclear. V was pared by 3 bases and J by 9 bases, with 12 bases between. The CDR3 runs to 13 residues. The germline gives CDR1 DFQATT, CDR2 SNEGSKA (reference sequence).